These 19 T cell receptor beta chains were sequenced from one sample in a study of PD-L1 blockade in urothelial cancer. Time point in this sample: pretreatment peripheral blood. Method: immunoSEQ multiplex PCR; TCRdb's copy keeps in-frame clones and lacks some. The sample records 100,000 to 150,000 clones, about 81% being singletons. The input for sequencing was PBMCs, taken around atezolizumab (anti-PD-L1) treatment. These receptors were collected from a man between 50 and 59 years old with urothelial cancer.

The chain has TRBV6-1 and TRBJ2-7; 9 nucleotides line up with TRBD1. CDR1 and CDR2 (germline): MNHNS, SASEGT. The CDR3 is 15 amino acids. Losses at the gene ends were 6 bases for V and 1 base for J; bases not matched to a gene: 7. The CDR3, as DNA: TGTGCCAGCAGGGAGGCCGGGACAGGGTCCTACGAGCAGTACTTC. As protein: CASREAGTGSYEQYF.

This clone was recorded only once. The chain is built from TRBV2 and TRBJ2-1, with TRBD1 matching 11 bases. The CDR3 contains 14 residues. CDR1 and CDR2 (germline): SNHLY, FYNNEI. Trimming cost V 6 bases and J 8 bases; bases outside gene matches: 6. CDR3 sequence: CASRGTGGWYEQFF. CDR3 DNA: TGTGCCAGCAGGGGGACAGGGGGATGGTATGAGCAGTTCTTC. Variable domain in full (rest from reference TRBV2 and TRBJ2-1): EPEVTQTPSHQVTQMGQEVILRCVPISNHLYFYWYRQILGQKVEFLVSFYNNEISEKSEIFDDQFSVERPDGSNFTLKIRSTKLEDSAMYFCASRGTGGWYEQFFGPGTRLTVL.

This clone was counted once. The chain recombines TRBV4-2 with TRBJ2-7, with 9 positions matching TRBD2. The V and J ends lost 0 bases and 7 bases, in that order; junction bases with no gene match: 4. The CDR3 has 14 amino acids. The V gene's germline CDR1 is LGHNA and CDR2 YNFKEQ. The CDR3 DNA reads TGTGCCAGCAGCCAAGAAAGACTAGCGGAAGAGCAGTACTTC. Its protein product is CASSQERLAEEQYF.

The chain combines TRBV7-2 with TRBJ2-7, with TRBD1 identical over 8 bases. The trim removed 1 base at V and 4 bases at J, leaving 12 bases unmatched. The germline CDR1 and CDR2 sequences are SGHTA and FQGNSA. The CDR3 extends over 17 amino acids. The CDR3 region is CASSLVSGQVVSYEQYF. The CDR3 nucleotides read TGTGCCAGCAGCTTAGTCTCGGGACAGGTAGTTAGTTACGAGCAGTACTTC.

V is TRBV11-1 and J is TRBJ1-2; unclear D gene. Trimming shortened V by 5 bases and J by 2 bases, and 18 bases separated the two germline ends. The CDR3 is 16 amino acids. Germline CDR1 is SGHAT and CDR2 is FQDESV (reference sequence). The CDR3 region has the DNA TGTGCCAGCAGCCGCGGTCGGGGTTTATTGAACTATGGCTACACCTTC. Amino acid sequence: CASSRGRGLLNYGYTF.

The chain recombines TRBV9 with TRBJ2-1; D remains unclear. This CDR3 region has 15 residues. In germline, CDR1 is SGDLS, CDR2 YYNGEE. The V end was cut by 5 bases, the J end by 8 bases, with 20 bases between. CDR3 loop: CASRAPGSRWDEQFF. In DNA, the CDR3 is TGTGCCAGCAGGGCACCAGGCTCCCGGTGGGATGAGCAGTTCTTC.

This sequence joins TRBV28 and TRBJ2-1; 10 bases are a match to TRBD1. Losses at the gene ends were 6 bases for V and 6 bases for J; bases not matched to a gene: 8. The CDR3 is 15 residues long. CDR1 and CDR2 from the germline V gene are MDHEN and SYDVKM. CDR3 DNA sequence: TGTGCCAGCAGACCGCCGGGACAGGGGTTCAATGAGCAGTTCTTC. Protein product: CASRPPGQGFNEQFF.

The DNA for the CDR3 is TGTGCCGGCGGGACAGGACCTCTTAATCAGCCCCAGCATTTT. Encoded protein: CAGGTGPLNQPQHF. The V call is TRBV28, the J call TRBJ1-5; 8 bases line up with TRBD1. There are 14 residues in the CDR3. J was trimmed by 4 bases and V by 11 bases; bases with no gene match: 10. Looked up from germline, CDR1 is MDHEN and CDR2 is SYDVKM. The whole variable domain, filled in from reference TRBV28 and TRBJ1-5, reads DVKVTQSSRYLVKRTGEKVFLECVQDMDHENMFWYRQDPGLGLRLIYFSYDVKMKEKGDIPEGYSVSREKKERFSLILESASTNQTSMYLCAGGTGPLNQPQHFGDGTRLSIL.

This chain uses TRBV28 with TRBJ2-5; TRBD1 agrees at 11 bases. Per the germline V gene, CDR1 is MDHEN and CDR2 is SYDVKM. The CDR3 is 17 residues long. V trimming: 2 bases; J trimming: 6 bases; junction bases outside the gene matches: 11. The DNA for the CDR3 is TGTGCCAGCAGTTTAAGGACAGGGGGCCTACTTGGAAAGACCCAGTACTTC. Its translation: CASSLRTGGLLGKTQYF.

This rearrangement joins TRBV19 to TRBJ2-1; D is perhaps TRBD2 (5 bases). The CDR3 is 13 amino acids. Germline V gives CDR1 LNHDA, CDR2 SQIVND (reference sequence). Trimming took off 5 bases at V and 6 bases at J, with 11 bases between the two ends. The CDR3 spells CASSFPGSNEQFF. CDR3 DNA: TGTGCCAGTAGTTTCCCGGGGTCCAATGAGCAGTTCTTC.

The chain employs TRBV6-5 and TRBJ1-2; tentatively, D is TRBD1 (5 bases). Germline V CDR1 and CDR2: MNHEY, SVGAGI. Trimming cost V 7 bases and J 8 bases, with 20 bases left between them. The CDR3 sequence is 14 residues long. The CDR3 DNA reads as TGTGCCAGCACCCCGTCGGGAGGGGCGCGAGGCTACACCTTC. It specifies CASTPSGGARGYTF.

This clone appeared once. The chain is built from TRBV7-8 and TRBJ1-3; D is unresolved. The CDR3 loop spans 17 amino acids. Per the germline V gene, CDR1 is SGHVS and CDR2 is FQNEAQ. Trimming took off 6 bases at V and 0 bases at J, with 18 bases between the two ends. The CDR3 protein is CASSRPLFSSSGNTIYF. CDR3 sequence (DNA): TGTGCCAGCAGTCGCCCGCTATTCTCGAGCTCTGGAAACACCATATATTTT.

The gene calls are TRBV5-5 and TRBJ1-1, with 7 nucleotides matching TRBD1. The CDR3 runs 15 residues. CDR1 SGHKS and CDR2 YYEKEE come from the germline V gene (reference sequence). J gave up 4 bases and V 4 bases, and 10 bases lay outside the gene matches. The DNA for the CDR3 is TGTGCCAGCAGCGGGGTCCGGGACAGTTCCACTGAAGCTTTCTTT. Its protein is CASSGVRDSSTEAFF.

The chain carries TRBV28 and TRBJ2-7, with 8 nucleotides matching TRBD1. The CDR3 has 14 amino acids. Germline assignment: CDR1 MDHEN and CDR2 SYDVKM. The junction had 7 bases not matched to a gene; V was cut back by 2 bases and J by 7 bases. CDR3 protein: CASSLPGGGGEQYF. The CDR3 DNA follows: TGTGCCAGCAGTTTACCAGGGGGCGGAGGTGAGCAGTACTTC.

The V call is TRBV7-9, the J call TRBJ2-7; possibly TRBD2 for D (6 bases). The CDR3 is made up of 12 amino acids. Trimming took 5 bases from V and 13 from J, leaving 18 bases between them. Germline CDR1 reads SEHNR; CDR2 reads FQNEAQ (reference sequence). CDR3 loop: CASSVGGIGPYF. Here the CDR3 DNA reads TGTGCCAGCAGCGTTGGCGGGATAGGACCCTACTTC.

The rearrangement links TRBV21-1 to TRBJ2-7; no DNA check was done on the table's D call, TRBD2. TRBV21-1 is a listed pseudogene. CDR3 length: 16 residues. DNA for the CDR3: TGTGCCAGCAGCAAGAATTGTGGGACTCGCATCTACGAGCAGTACTTC. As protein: CASSKNCGTRIYEQYF.

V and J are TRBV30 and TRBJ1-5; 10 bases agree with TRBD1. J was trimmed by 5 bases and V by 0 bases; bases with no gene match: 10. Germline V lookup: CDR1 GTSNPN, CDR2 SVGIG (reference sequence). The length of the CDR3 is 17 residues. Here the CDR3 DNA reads TGTGCCTGGAGTGTACTCGGGACAGGGGCTTTCGATCAGCCCCAGCATTTT. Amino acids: CAWSVLGTGAFDQPQHF. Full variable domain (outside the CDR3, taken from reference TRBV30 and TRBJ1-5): SQTIHQWPATLVQPVGSPLSLECTVEGTSNPNLYWYRQAAGRGLQLLFYSVGIGQISSEVPQNLSASRPQDRQFILSSKKLLLSDSGFYLCAWSVLGTGAFDQPQHFGDGTRLSIL.

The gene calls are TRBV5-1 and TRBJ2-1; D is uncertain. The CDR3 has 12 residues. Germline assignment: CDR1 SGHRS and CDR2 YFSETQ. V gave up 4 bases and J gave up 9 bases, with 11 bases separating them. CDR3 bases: TGCGCCAGCAGCCCGGTCGCCCCTGAGCAGTTCTTC. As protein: CASSPVAPEQFF.

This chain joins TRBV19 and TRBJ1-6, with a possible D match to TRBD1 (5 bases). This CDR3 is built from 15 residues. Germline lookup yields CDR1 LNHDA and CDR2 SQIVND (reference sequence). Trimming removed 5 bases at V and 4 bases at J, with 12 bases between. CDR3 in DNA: TGTGCCAGTAGTGTCTCGACAGAATATAATTCACCCCTCCACTTT. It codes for CASSVSTEYNSPLHF.